This T cell receptor beta chain was found in a study of T cell responses to AZD1222 COVID-19 vaccine. Study as a whole: Some second doses came at about 4 weeks and others at about 12 weeks; these were pooled.

Whole-study results and caveats: Females made up more of the donors, who were largely white British, and clonal diversity may have come out too low. Researchers report vaccine-associated CD4 TCRs spanning spike, with dominance at 160-218 and 743-854. With two AZD1222 doses given, Spike-specific TCR breadth and depth both rose.

The method was immunoSEQ multiplex PCR; TCRdb's version includes in-frame clones alone and lacks a portion of them. The table lists over 100,000 clones, 90% of them singletons. Germline assignment: CDR1 LNHNV and CDR2 YYDKDF (reference sequence). V shed 0 bases and J shed 5 bases, with 11 bases lying between them. There are 14 residues in the CDR3. As for this clone: The antigen remains undetermined.

V usage is TRBV15 and J usage is TRBJ2-7; D perhaps matches TRBD1 (5 bases). This specimen consisted of peripheral blood, obtained on day 0 of AZD1222 vaccination. This receptor was identified in an adult in good health. This CDR3 reads CATSRERTPNEQYF. The CDR3 region has the DNA TGTGCCACCAGCAGAGAGAGGACACCCAACGAGCAGTACTTC.